The 22 T cell receptor beta chains below come from one sample, sequenced in a study of T cell responses to AZD1222 COVID-19 vaccine. Sequenced by immunoSEQ multiplex PCR; TCRdb stores in-frame clones only, minus some. The data show 85,000 to 110,000 clones, with around 90% seen just once and roughly 20% held by the top ten. Here the sequenced sample was peripheral blood, taken on day 0 of AZD1222 vaccination. Source of these receptors: an adult in good health.

As DNA, the CDR3 is TGTGCCAGCAGCTTATTCGGGGGGAACACTGAAGCTTTCTTT. It encodes CASSLFGGNTEAFF. The J gene is TRBJ1-1, the V gene TRBV7-3, with D perhaps TRBD1 (5 bases). Trimming pared 2 bases from V and 1 base from J, leaving 8 bases between. The CDR3 covers 14 residues. Per germline, CDR1 SGHTA and CDR2 FQGTGA.

This chain links TRBV7-2 with TRBJ1-1; D unresolved. CDR1 is SGHTA, CDR2 FQGNSA, per germline. The CDR3 runs 14 residues. The V and J ends lost 1 base and 5 bases respectively, with 11 bases between them. CDR3 region: CASSLDPQRTEAFF. The CDR3 DNA reads TGTGCCAGCAGCTTAGACCCTCAGAGGACTGAAGCTTTCTTT.

In its sample, this clone was seen once. V and J are TRBV6-7 and TRBJ2-2, with 11 positions matching TRBD1. TRBV6-7 is placed among ORFs of uncertain function. The CDR3 spans 14 residues. J gave up 6 bases and V 6 bases, and 3 bases lay outside the gene matches. The CDR3 is CASRKGQGAGELFF. CDR3 DNA: TGTGCCAGCAGAAAGGGACAGGGGGCCGGGGAGCTGTTTTTT.

This clone was seen only once. This chain uses TRBV27 with TRBJ1-2; D unclear. The CDR3 runs to 13 residues. Trimming removed 5 bases from V and 8 bases from J, with 15 bases in between. In germline, CDR1 is MNHEY, CDR2 SMNVEV (reference sequence). CDR3 residues: CASSPKELGGYTF. In nucleotides, the CDR3 is TGTGCCAGCAGTCCGAAGGAACTGGGGGGCTACACCTTC.

The rearrangement uses TRBV7-3 and TRBJ2-1; tentatively, D is TRBD1 or TRBD2 (5 bases each). CDR3 length: 12 residues. Per the germline V gene, CDR1 is SGHTA and CDR2 is FQGTGA. The V and J ends lost 5 bases and 12 bases respectively, with 14 bases between them. The CDR3 DNA reads as TGTGCCAGCAGCGTCGAGGGGCGATCGCAGTTCTTC. Amino acids: CASSVEGRSQFF.

The genes are TRBV7-2 and TRBJ1-3, with D uncertain. This CDR3 region has 15 residues. Trimming shortened V by 4 bases and J by 0 bases, and 10 bases separated the two germline ends. CDR1 is SGHTA and CDR2 is FQGNSA in the germline V gene. In DNA form, the CDR3 reads TGTGCCAGCAGCTCAAGTGTCCCCTCTGGAAACACCATATATTTT. This gives the protein CASSSSVPSGNTIYF.

This chain uses TRBV7-9 with TRBJ2-3, with D possibly TRBD2 on 6 matching bases. The V end lost 6 bases, the J end lost 2 bases, and 15 bases lay between the germline ends. The CDR3 totals 15 residues. The germline V gene has CDR1 SEHNR and CDR2 FQNEAQ (reference sequence). CDR3 residues: CASRLNSGFTDTQYF. CDR3 nucleotides: TGTGCCAGCAGATTAAATAGCGGATTCACAGATACGCAGTATTTT.

This clone was detected a few times. The gene calls are TRBV19 and TRBJ2-1; D uncertain. Trimming pared 5 bases from V and 6 bases from J, leaving 17 bases between. CDR3 size: 15 residues. The germline V gene has CDR1 LNHDA and CDR2 SQIVND (reference sequence). The CDR3 nucleotides read TGTGCCAGTAGTTTCGGACGTAAGACCCTCAATGAGCAGTTCTTC. This gives the protein CASSFGRKTLNEQFF.

The chain recombines TRBV18 with TRBJ1-3; D ambiguous. In germline, CDR1 is KGHSH, CDR2 LQKENI. V lost 6 bases, J lost 4 bases, and 13 bases lay in between. The CDR3 is made up of 14 amino acids. CDR3 region: CASSPAAEGNTIYF. The CDR3 DNA reads TGTGCCAGCTCCCCCGCGGCAGAGGGAAACACCATATATTTT.

V gene TRBV3-1 (or the pseudogene TRBV3-2) combines with J gene TRBJ2-7, with D unresolved. Trimming took off 1 base at V and 3 bases at J, with 4 bases between the two ends. This CDR3 is 12 amino acids long. Germline V lookup: CDR1 LGHDT, CDR2 YNNKEL (reference sequence). CDR3 DNA sequence: TGTGCCAGCAGCCAAGCTGTCTACGAGCAGTACTTC. This codes for CASSQAVYEQYF.

The chain couples TRBV7-9 to TRBJ2-1; 10 positions match TRBD2. Germline V gene lookup returns CDR1 SEHNR and CDR2 FQNEAQ (reference sequence). The CDR3 totals 16 residues. V shed 2 bases and J 7 bases; nucleotides not matched to a gene: 8. The CDR3 region has the DNA TGTGCCAGCAGCTTACAGAGCGGGAGGGGGGAAAATGAGCAGTTCTTC. Its protein product is CASSLQSGRGENEQFF. Complete variable domain (other parts from reference TRBV7-9 and TRBJ2-1): DTGVSQNPRHKITKRGQNVTFRCDPISEHNRLYWYRQTLGQGPEFLTYFQNEAQLEKSRLLSDRFSAERPKGSFSTLEIQRTEQGDSAMYLCASSLQSGRGENEQFFGPGTRLTVL.

In this sample, this clone turned up once. The J gene is TRBJ1-1, the V gene TRBV3-1 (or the pseudogene TRBV3-2); 7 bases fit TRBD1. Germline CDR1 LGHDT, CDR2 YNNKEL (reference sequence). V lost 1 base to trimming and J lost 1 base; unmatched junction nucleotides: 6. The CDR3 has 16 amino acids. CDR3: CASSQVSTGWNTEAFF. The CDR3 DNA reads TGTGCCAGCAGCCAAGTATCGACAGGGTGGAACACTGAAGCTTTCTTT.

In its sample, this clone was seen once. The chain uses TRBV28 and TRBJ1-1; a possible D gene is TRBD1 (6 bases). Trimming shortened V by 1 base and J by 4 bases, and 10 bases separated the two germline ends. Germline loops: CDR1 MDHEN, CDR2 SYDVKM. The CDR3 loop spans 14 amino acids. The CDR3 loop reads CASSLSDRPTEAFF. In nucleotides, the CDR3 is TGTGCCAGCAGTTTATCGGACAGACCCACTGAAGCTTTCTTT.

V gene TRBV30 combines with J gene TRBJ1-5, with TRBD1 matching over 7 bases. The CDR3 is 13 residues long. With V trimmed by 5 bases and J by 3 bases, 4 bases remained unmatched. The V gene's germline CDR1 is GTSNPN and CDR2 SVGIG (reference sequence). For the CDR3, the DNA is TGTGCCTGGCAGACAGGGTTCAATCAGCCCCAGCATTTT. It translates to CAWQTGFNQPQHF.

J is TRBJ2-7 and V is TRBV28, with D unclear. CDR1 and CDR2 from the germline V gene are MDHEN and SYDVKM. This CDR3 region has 14 residues. V was shortened by 6 bases and J by 3 bases, with 15 bases between the two germline ends. In DNA form, the CDR3 reads TGTGCCAGCAGCAGGCAACTGGGAATCTACGAGCAGTACTTC. The encoded protein is CASSRQLGIYEQYF.

The V and J genes are TRBV19 and TRBJ2-3; 9 bases map to TRBD2. This CDR3 is 14 amino acids long. The V segment lost 5 bases and the J segment 4 bases; nucleotides outside the gene matches: 4. CDR1 LNHDA and CDR2 SQIVND come from the germline V gene (reference sequence). The CDR3: CASSPRTSADTQYF. CDR3 DNA sequence: TGTGCCAGTAGTCCTCGGACTAGCGCAGATACGCAGTATTTT.

The rearrangement links TRBV7-2 to TRBJ1-5; D possibly corresponds to TRBD1 (6 bases). The germline V and J ends were trimmed by 5 bases and 7 bases, with 15 bases remaining between them. Germline V gene sequence: CDR1 SGHTA, CDR2 FQGNSA. The CDR3 spans 14 residues. CDR3 protein: CASSLTGYNQPQHF. The CDR3 bases are TGTGCCAGCAGCCTAACAGGGTACAACCAGCCCCAGCATTTT.

CDR3 DNA: TGTGCCAGCAGTTCCCAGGACAGCCCTGCGGCTTTCTTT. Amino acids: CASSSQDSPAAFF. The chain employs TRBV12-3 or TRBV12-4 and TRBJ1-1, with D tentatively TRBD1 (6 bases). The CDR3 is made up of 13 amino acids. V lost 4 bases and J 11 bases, leaving 17 bases between the germline ends.

This chain uses TRBV6-5 with TRBJ2-7; perhaps TRBD1 as D (6 bases). CDR1 is MNHEY and CDR2 is SVGAGI in the germline V gene. V was trimmed by 0 bases and J by 4 bases, leaving 13 bases between them. The length of the CDR3 is 15 residues. The CDR3 loop reads CASSYSEAGTYEQYF. The CDR3 coding sequence is TGTGCCAGCAGTTACTCTGAGGCAGGGACATACGAGCAGTACTTC.

This clone occurred once. The V gene is TRBV7-2, the J gene TRBJ2-5; D uncertain. The V gene's germline CDR1 is SGHTA and CDR2 FQGNSA. V was shortened by 0 bases and J by 5 bases, with 16 bases between the two germline ends. CDR3 length: 16 amino acids. CDR3 region: CASSLAGAGRAETQYF. Written as DNA, the CDR3 is TGTGCCAGCAGCTTAGCTGGTGCAGGCCGGGCGGAGACCCAGTACTTC.

The V gene is TRBV7-9, the J gene TRBJ1-2; D is uncertain. Germline V gene sequence: CDR1 SEHNR, CDR2 FQNEAQ (reference sequence). The CDR3 is 13 residues long. The V end was cut by 2 bases, the J end by 2 bases, with 6 bases between. This chain's CDR3 is CASSLTENYGYTF. In nucleotides, the CDR3 is TGTGCCAGCAGCTTAACGGAAAACTATGGCTACACCTTC.

V and J are TRBV27 and TRBJ1-2, with D maybe TRBD1 (6 bases). V was trimmed by 5 bases and J by 8 bases, leaving 15 bases between them. This CDR3 has 13 residues. CDR1 is MNHEY and CDR2 is SMNVEV in the germline V gene (reference sequence). For the CDR3, the DNA is TGTGCCAGCAGTCCTTCCACAGGGTCCGGCTACACCTTC. Protein product: CASSPSTGSGYTF.